The source of this TCR beta chain is a study of CD8 T cells in Susac syndrome (dated by TCRdb to 2018 to 2020). Broadly, across the study: Among the sequenced Susac syndrome patients, six had clinically active disease and eight were in clinical remission. The study compared CD8+ T cell repertoire clonality among over ten healthy donors, 14 Susac syndrome patients and some 16 multiple sclerosis patients. Whether CD8+ T cell activation and differentiation in Susac syndrome was antigen driven was tested using repertoire sequencing. At blood withdrawal, Susac syndrome patients were therapy-naive, treated with corticosteroids (with IVIg additionally given to some), or treated with IVIg alone.

Of note for this clonotype: What antigen it recognizes has not been identified. There are no base qualities to consult, and no much larger clone falls within one base.

Peripheral blood CD8+ and CD4+ T cells from healthy donors, Susac syndrome patients and multiple sclerosis patients were profiled using high-throughput TCR beta sequencing. Susac syndrome patients met recently defined diagnostic criteria for definite or probable disease. Bulk CD8+ and CD4+ T cells were purified by magnetic negative isolation, while CD8+ TEMRA cells were enriched using FACS. Blood was drawn into EDTA tubes, processed within 24 hours, and PBMCs were isolated by density gradient centrifugation. PBMCs intended for TCR sequencing were cryopreserved in liquid nitrogen and were subsequently thawed in a 37 degrees C water bath. The sorted or isolated CD4+, CD8+ and CD8+ TEMRA cells had a purity of 90% or higher. RNA was extracted using the RNeasy kit, and roughly 0.5 to 1 ug of the RNA was reverse transcribed with random hexamers. The immunoSEQ multiplex PCR assay, which covers 54 Vbeta and 13 Jbeta segments, was used to amplify TCR beta CDR3 regions. To correct PCR amplification bias, a synthetic template baseline was used for both primer optimization and computational correction. In the paper's pipeline: Only productive sequences were kept, with reads annotated to V, D and J genes according to IMGT and analyzed in immunoSEQ Analyzer. To calculate clonality, Shannon entropy was normalized by log2 of the number of productive unique sequences and then subtracted from one. For each patient and control, public and private clones were evaluated within the 100 most prevalent clones. Susac-specific clones were defined as absent from healthy and MS cohorts, approximately 1,000 published viral clones and other ImmuneACCESS disease sequences. The public reads were reanalyzed by TCRdb: fastp trimming at Q25, MiXCR alignment, in-frame beta chains only. A single entry per CDR3 protein holds the most common genes and DNA from its merged rows. These V and J calls rely on TCRdb rather than the paper's analysis. The sample table lists roughly 150,000 distinct CDR3 sequences, approximately 95% of them with a count of one. More than 0.15% of the sample rests with the top ten.

General conclusions and limits of the study: Clonal expansion was seen in Susac syndrome CD8+ repertoires, peaking in CD8+ TEMRA cells and being greater in clinically active patients than in remitting ones. Looking at Susac-specific public clones, the researchers identified some 16 in the total CD8+ repertoire and a few in the CD8+ TEMRA repertoire. The number of individuals in the TCR sequencing and HLA analysis was recognized as being relatively small.

The sample consisted of CD8+ T cells from PBMCs. The receptor was derived from a human donor with Susac syndrome.

The CDR3 protein: CSARGTASSYEQYF. The DNA sequence is as follows: TGCAGTGCTAGAGGGACGGCCTCCTCCTACGAGCAGTACTTC. The rearranged segments are TRBV20-1 and TRBJ2-7, with the D gene not clear enough to name. V lost 1 base and J lost 0 bases; the stretch between them is 10 bases long. From the germline V gene (reference sequence), CDR1 is DFQATT and CDR2 is SNEGSKA. Its CDR3 holds 14 amino acids, cysteine through phenylalanine. Just the 42-base CDR3 DNA is kept, in frame starting at base 1.